This T cell receptor beta chain was identified in a study of blood T cell repertoires in COVID-19 (TCRdb year 2020). Broadly, across the study: Samples covering the acute and convalescent phases of COVID-19 were provided by collaborators in the United States, Italy and Spain. The material from the prospective study consisted of cDNA or gDNA derived from T cells, B-cell-depleted T cells, or PBMCs. Deeply sampled blood TCRbeta repertoires from subjects exposed to, actively infected with, or recovered from COVID-19 were included in the dataset. The repertoires were released in a freely available public database intended as a resource for research on the immune response to SARS-CoV-2. The samples were drawn from the first 160 participants of the ongoing ImmuneRACE study and from 1,254 subjects provided by 6 global collaborators. Sample metadata almost always included a de-identified subject ID, COVID-19 status, age in years and sex. Where available, HLA class I and class II types were taken from metadata supplied by the sample provider and were not determined by assay-based typing.

TCRbeta CDR3 regions were amplified from genomic DNA by means of the immunoSEQ Assay, a bias-controlled multiplex PCR. As for the authors' bioinformatics: Nucleated cell counts per sample were estimated from amplification of reference gene primers within the assay. To quantify the absolute abundance of each unique TCRbeta CDR3 rearrangement, sequence reads were collapsed and filtered. Productive Simpson clonality was computed per sample as the square root of Simpson's diversity index over productive rearrangements. As stored in TCRdb, this immuneACCESS dataset retains in-frame rearrangements with V and J assigned. A fraction of the clones does not appear; measured against another copy, unresolved V genes explain less than half of the discrepancy, and the remainder lacks a known reason. V, J and clone size were drawn from that table, and D and trimming were deduced from the DNA. The sample table contains under 250,000 clones; only one count was recorded for approximately 84% of them. The ten largest clones capture around a tenth of the sample.

In this sample, this clone turned up a few times. Its binding antigen is unknown. Base qualities are not at hand, and no much larger clone is one base apart. At one collaborating source in Seattle, patients were enrolled during active infection and were followed longitudinally through the course of disease. Collaborating institutions collected whole blood in K2EDTA tubes following their own protocols. Collaborator samples were shipped for TCRbeta analysis as frozen whole blood, isolated PBMCs, or DNA extracted from either sample type. Including the terminal cysteine and phenylalanine, the CDR3 comprises 14 residues. The kept DNA is CDR3 alone, 42 bases in frame from the first base. V is cut back by 1 base and J by 7 bases, with 3 bases in the junction unmatched. CDR1 SGHTA and CDR2 FQGNSA were looked up in the germline V gene. Findings and caveats that apply to the study as a whole: How much clinical and demographic metadata was included differed by source and by participant, and the metadata was provided uncurated.

The specimen sequenced was peripheral blood. This clonotype originated in a man aged 50-59 years with COVID-19, enrolled during active disease. The rearranged segments are TRBV7-2 and TRBJ2-7, with TRBD1 identical over 11 junction bases. The CDR3 reads CASSLEGTGGEQYF. The DNA sequence follows: TGTGCCAGCAGCTTAGAAGGGACAGGGGGTGAGCAGTACTTC.